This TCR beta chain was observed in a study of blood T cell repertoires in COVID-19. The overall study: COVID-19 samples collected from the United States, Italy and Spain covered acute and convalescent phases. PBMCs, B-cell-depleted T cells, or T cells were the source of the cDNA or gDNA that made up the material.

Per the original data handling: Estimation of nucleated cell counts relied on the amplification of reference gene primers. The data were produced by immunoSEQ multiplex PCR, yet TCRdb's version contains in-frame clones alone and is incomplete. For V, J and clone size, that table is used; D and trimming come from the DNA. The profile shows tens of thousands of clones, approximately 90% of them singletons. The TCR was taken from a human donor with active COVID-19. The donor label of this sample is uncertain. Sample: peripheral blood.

The CDR3 region has the DNA TGTGCTAGTGGTTTGGTAACAGGGGAGCAGTACTTC. Encoded protein: CASGLVTGEQYF. V is TRBV12-5 and J is TRBJ2-7, with D possibly being TRBD1 (6 bases). The V end lost 0 bases, the J end lost 7 bases, and 7 bases lay between the germline ends. CDR1 is LGHNT, CDR2 FRNRAP, per germline. The CDR3 spans 12 residues.